This T cell receptor (beta chain) was retrieved from a study of cytomegalovirus exposure and HLA in healthy donors (dated by TCRdb to the late 2010s). About the full investigation: An earlier analysis of some 620 of the donors reported approximately 280 Gb of sequence data and 117 million unique TCR beta sequences obtained from roughly 170 million T cells. About 280 gigabases of sequencing data and about 92 million unique TCR sequences made up an early release that covered 640 HLA-typed donors. The genetic ancestry cluster associated with self-reported Caucasian donors included about 84% of the approximately 430 genotyped donors. The aim of the study was to test whether cataloging public T cell receptors could identify signatures of past pathogen exposure. Using immunosequencing, the study profiled T cell repertoires from 500 to 800 subjects and related those repertoires to cytomegalovirus serostatus. In addition to the first cohort of around 670 subjects, a separate validation cohort of 130 or so different subjects was used. The study combined high-throughput TCR immunosequencing, statistical association of individual TCRs with disease status, and machine learning to predict cytomegalovirus infection status. A later analysis re-examined previously published TCR beta repertoires from more than 650 donors and added high-resolution HLA genotyping to investigate patterns of TCR occurrence. Rather than drawing on any new phenotypic data, the later analysis identified candidate immune exposures from TCR beta sequences and the way those sequences occurred across donors. An earlier analysis of 500 to 650 of the donors applied high-throughput TCR beta sequencing to assess whether each TCR beta V gene segment acted as functional or pseudogenic. Donor age, sex, ethnicity and CMV serostatus were compiled alongside the repertoire data. A later genetic analysis used genome-wide SNP genotypes for about 65% of the 666 donors, treating that subset as a discovery cohort. Every repertoire in the discovery cohort had been generated on one and the same sequencing platform. Class I and class II HLA loci were covered by the typing at four-digit resolution. The number of donors typed differed by locus, with roughly 629-640 for A, B, C, DRB1 and DQB1, about 500 for DQA1, about 610 for DPA1, and approximately 470 for DPB1. Because of strong linkage in the cohort, roughly five DR-DQ haplotypes were treated as single units for association and clustering. Among some 400 genotyped donors of the cohort, an average of approximately 240,000 unique TCR beta nucleotide sequences were sequenced per donor, roughly a sixth of them non-productive. General study outcomes and caveats: According to a later genetic analysis, donors in an Asian-associated ancestry cluster had fewer N-insertions in productive TCRs than the approximately 650-donor mean. Some IMGT-functional V segments, including TRBV6-2 and TRBV6-3, could not be distinguished by the 87-base-pair reads and were therefore excluded. A later genetic analysis associated a missense DCLRE1C variant with V-gene and J-gene trimming of TCR beta chains, and an independent cohort replicated the association. In a later analysis, HLA-associated TCR beta chains showed more clonal expansion and lower generation probabilities than non-associated chains that were equally common. The earlier analysis of nearly 600 of the donors excluded some 15 rarely observed V segments, including chromosome 9 orphons, because counts were too low. Strong co-occurrence of HLA alleles, especially DR and DQ, made assigning TCR associations to individual alleles difficult. In a later analysis, 16,951 TCR beta sequences were associated with specific HLA alleles at a false discovery rate of 0.05. In a later analysis, most CMV-associated TCR beta chains were found to appear HLA-restricted, with HLA associations seemingly driven largely by CMV exposure. The authors suggested that the approach could potentially be generalized to other disease states and immunological phenotypes. For the cohort, immune exposure information was limited to CMV serostatus. In an earlier analysis of a few hundred of the donors, most TCR beta V segments were observed in productive rearrangements about 90% or about 30% of the time, broadly matching IMGT annotations. In a later analysis, the rate of TCR association differed among HLA loci, with DRB1 alleles having the most associated TCRs and HLA-C alleles having the fewest. In vitro tests confirmed that a few of the cytomegalovirus-associated TCR beta chains recognize cytomegalovirus antigens. While some public TCRs were present in many individuals, most TCR sequences turned up only very rarely across donors. Because some donors lacked HLA typing at each locus, the association tests relied only on the typed subset. A total of some 180 TCR beta chains were listed by the study as associated with cytomegalovirus. The classifier was reported to diagnose cytomegalovirus status with high specificity and sensitivity in both the original cohort and the validation cohort. A further reported finding was that TCR beta sequences accurately predicted the HLA-A and HLA-B alleles for most subjects in the first cohort. A group of highly shared sequence variants was considered likely to be a technical artifact of the sequencing pipeline. The presence/absence analyses assumed that sequencing depth was roughly uniform across donors, and that assumption may not be true. Correlated functional status among segregating V segments might reflect linkage disequilibrium, but an unknown experimental factor could not be ruled out. Several of the top co-occurrence clusters appeared to be linked to parvovirus B19, influenza, CMV and Epstein-Barr virus, according to a later analysis. This cohort had only TCR beta chains sequenced, and the lack of alpha or paired-chain data limited which features could be detected.

CDR1 and CDR2 are read off the germline V gene as MNHNS and SASEGT. Trimming leaves V shorter by 2 bases and J shorter by 0 bases, with the junction holding 11 bases beyond the gene matches. Spanning cysteine to phenylalanine, the CDR3 consists of 19 amino acids. Only the CDR3 DNA stays, 57 bases, in frame from base 1. The cohort was made up of roughly 670 healthy bone marrow donors. Cohort members were all nominally healthy when sampled, although unrecorded immune exposures were likely present. The donor tested CMV seronegative and was one of the 352 seronegative cohort members. A peripheral blood sample was collected from each donor, and TCR beta sequencing was performed on peripheral blood mononuclear cells. Genomic DNA was extracted from the blood cell samples with the Qiagen DNeasy Blood Extraction Kit. Library preparation was by the immunoSEQ multiplex PCR assay. For the multiplex PCR, a mixture combining 60 forward primers for TCR Vbeta segments and 13 reverse primers for TCR Jbeta segments was used. Amplification of the CDR3 region of rearranged TCR beta genes was performed with a multiplex PCR assay on genomic DNA. On the Illumina HiSeq System, the amplified TCR beta libraries were sequenced as 87-base-pair reads. The paper's data handling went like this. A later analysis tallied 75 million to 85 million unique TCR beta chains across the 700 or so repertoires, and approximately 11 million of those chains were shared by two or more donors. A nearest-neighbor algorithm error-corrected the raw reads and collapsed the reads into unique sequences, merging closely related sequences to remove PCR and sequencing errors. To assign V, D and J gene segments, CDR3 sequences were aligned to IMGT reference sequences. For a sequence to be retained, at least a six-nucleotide match to both a V gene segment and a J gene segment was required. A rearrangement counted as productive if the CDR3 had no stop codons and remained in frame with V and J, and every other rearrangement counted as non-productive. CDR3 was defined by IMGT convention, running from the second conserved V-encoded cysteine to the conserved J-encoded phenylalanine. Sequences without an unambiguous match to a single V gene segment were excluded from the earlier analysis of about 600 of the donors. In an earlier analysis of approximately 550 of the donors, V segments were called functional above 56.7% productive rearrangements and were called segregating when the between-donor standard deviation exceeded 5%. A statistical classification framework was built for diagnosing cytomegalovirus status from the catalog of TCR beta chain sequences. V and J gene assignment, in a later analysis, came from comparing TCR nucleotide sequences with IMGT/GENE-DB human TR gene sequences. The TCRdist pipeline was used in a later analysis to assign CDR3 sequences and most-parsimonious VDJ recombination scenarios. In a later analysis, each TCR beta chain was defined by its CDR3 amino acid sequence together with its V-gene family, and reads lacking a unique V-gene family were excluded. As a way to deal with suspected cross-contamination and a sequencing artifact, a later analysis dropped 500 to 700 nucleotide sequences that were highly shared and had low generation probability. A later analysis calculated a clonal expansion index for each public chain from normalized within-repertoire ranks of inferred template counts. A later analysis computed generation probabilities with a VDJ recombination model fitted to out-of-frame rearrangements, and checked the results against IGoR. In a later analysis, hypergeometric tests were used to score TCR-TCR, TCR-HLA and TCR-CMV co-occurrence, with a repertoire-size bias correction applied to TCR pairs. A later analysis estimated false discovery rates by permuting HLA or CMV assignments 20 times. A later analysis grouped co-occurring TCRs with DBSCAN, adding TCRdist sequence similarity when clustering within HLA-allele-positive subsets. Repertoires with fewer than 30,000 or more than 120,000 public chains were left out of co-occurrence clustering, as were five repertoires with anomalous nucleotide sharing. TCRdb holds this immuneACCESS table with in-frame rearrangements only. Some clones are missing; in checked studies, unresolved V genes explain under half, and the rest has no known cause. V and J calls and clone size are those listed in that table; D and trimming were worked out from the DNA. Counted in this sample were 150,000 to 200,000 clones; approximately 82% of them appeared once. The top ten clones comprise under 1.5% of the sample.

As concerns this clone: Its antigen specificity is not known. No much larger clone is present one base from it, and per-base qualities are unavailable.

This receptor chain uses TRBV6-1 and TRBJ1-5; 9 nucleotides in the junction match TRBD1. The clonotype originates from a male donor in good health and CMV-seronegative. The sequenced sample was PBMCs. The CDR3 region: CASSELLPGTGLSNQPQHF. The sequence in DNA is TGTGCCAGCAGTGAACTCCTTCCTGGGACAGGGCTTAGCAATCAGCCCCAGCATTTT.